A single sample is the source of the 6 T cell receptor beta chains below, sequenced in a study of T-cell memory formation after mild COVID-19. TCRdb redid the calling of the 5' RACE reads with MiXCR, one entry per CDR3 protein. The sample holds about 210,000 distinct CDR3 sequences; around 30% are singletons and the top ten take more than 9.5%. Sequencing was done on a sample of PBMCs or a T cell subset sorted from them (not recorded which). The receptors stem from an adult woman who had mild COVID-19 (a few samples of this study predate the infection). Cell type and time point are not known.

This clonotype has a handful of counts. CDR3 nucleotide sequence: TGTGCCACCAGCAGTCAGGGGGATACGTCCTACGAGCAGTACTTC. This translates into CATSSQGDTSYEQYF. The rearrangement joins TRBV15 to TRBJ2-7; 7 bases agree with TRBD1. With V trimmed by 3 bases and J by 1 base, 6 bases remained unmatched. The CDR3 is made up of 15 amino acids. Per the germline V gene, CDR1 is LNHNV and CDR2 is YYDKDF (reference sequence).

The chain uses TRBV5-6 and TRBJ2-6; no firm D call. CDR3 size: 15 residues. Germline CDR1 is SGHDT and CDR2 is YYEEEE. V was clipped by 0 bases and J by 2 bases, with 6 bases between them. Here the CDR3 reads CASSLAGPGANVLTF. The CDR3 DNA sequence: TGTGCCAGCAGCTTGGCCGGGCCTGGGGCCAACGTCCTGACTTTC.

This clonotype occurred a few times. The chain is built from TRBV13 and TRBJ1-5; D unclear. CDR1 and CDR2 from the germline V gene are PRHDT and FYEKMQ (reference sequence). V dropped 5 bases and J dropped 7 bases, with 9 bases sitting between them. The CDR3 length is 12 residues. The CDR3 here is CASSLVGQPQHF. The CDR3 coding sequence is TGTGCCAGCAGCCTAGTTGGACAGCCCCAGCATTTT. The variable domain in full, with the rest retrieved from reference TRBV13 and TRBJ1-5, is AAGVIQSPRHLIKEKRETATLKCYPIPRHDTVYWYQQGPGQDPQFLISFYEKMQSDKGSIPDRFSAQQFSDYHSELNMSSLELGDSALYFCASSLVGQPQHFGDGTRLSIL.

The gene calls are TRBV11-2 and TRBJ1-1, with 7 nucleotides matching TRBD1. Trimming at V came to 6 bases and at J to 8 bases, leaving 12 bases not matched to a gene. This CDR3 contains 14 residues. The germline V gene has CDR1 SGHAT and CDR2 FQNNGV. The CDR3 DNA sequence: TGTGCCAGCAGACCCGGGGGGACAGCTCCCGAAGCTTTCTTT. Amino acid sequence: CASRPGGTAPEAFF.

The V and J genes are TRBV19 and TRBJ2-1, with a possible D match to TRBD1 (6 bases). The germline V and J ends were trimmed by 1 base and 2 bases, with 15 bases remaining between them. CDR1 and CDR2 from the germline V gene are LNHDA and SQIVND (reference sequence). CDR3 size: 17 residues. The CDR3 is CASSIVGQRIPYNEQFF. CDR3 nucleotide sequence: TGTGCCAGTAGTATAGTTGGACAGCGGATACCCTACAATGAGCAGTTCTTC. The full variable domain, rest sourced from reference TRBV19 and TRBJ2-1, is DGGITQSPKYLFRKEGQNVTLSCEQNLNHDAMYWYRQDPGQGLRLIYYSQIVNDFQKGDIAEGYSVSREKKESFPLTVTSAQKNPTAFYLCASSIVGQRIPYNEQFFGPGTRLTVL.

This clonotype has more than one count but fewer than ten. V is TRBV6-6 and J is TRBJ1-1; weak D call: TRBD1 (5 bases). The V gene lost 5 bases and the J gene lost 1 base, with 8 bases spanning the gap. This CDR3 contains 13 residues. The germline V gene has CDR1 MNHNY and CDR2 SVGAGI (reference sequence). DNA of the CDR3: TGTGCCAGCAGTAATGACAGGAACACTGAAGCTTTCTTT. Amino acids: CASSNDRNTEAFF.